This TCR beta chain was captured by sequencing in a study of blood T cells in healthy people across ages. Concerning this clonotype: As yet, its antigen is unknown.

Study-wide results and limits: As age increased, TCR beta diversity per million T cells fell in a roughly linear fashion.

A second PCR of roughly 6 to 12 cycles used a sample-barcoded 5' primer and a J-beta primer mix. Each single sample gave us at least 2.5 million CDR3-containing paired-end reads. TCRdb ran MiXCR on the 5' RACE reads and lists one entry per CDR3 protein. The top ten hold roughly 14% of the sample, which has about 670,000 distinct CDR3 sequences, 52% seen once. Sequenced sample: blood. The clonotype was recovered from a woman of 80 years or more in good health.

The CDR3 DNA reads TGTGCCAGCAGTGGTCTCAGGGAAACCCATAGCTACACCTTC. Translated: CASSGLRETHSYTF. V is TRBV25-1 and J is TRBJ1-2; TRBD1 might be the D (5 bases). The germline CDR1 and CDR2 sequences are MGHDK and SYGVNS. CDR3 length: 14 amino acids. Deletions cut 4 bases from V and 9 bases from J, with 18 bases between.